This T cell receptor beta chain stems from a study of blood T cell repertoires in COVID-19. V gave up 3 bases and J gave up 7 bases; unmatched junction bases: 11. This CDR3 is 14 amino acids long. Germline loops: CDR1 GTSNPN, CDR2 SVGIG (reference sequence). TCRdb's table, derived via immunoSEQ multiplex PCR, lists solely in-frame clones and lacks some. The table lists more than 400,000 clones, over 75% of them singletons. The specimen sequenced was peripheral blood. The rearrangement uses TRBV30 and TRBJ1-2, with 7 bases fitting TRBD1. The sequence was collected from a human donor in a cohort sampled during active COVID-19. CDR3 residues: CAWREGVAGGGYTF. CDR3 nucleotides: TGTGCCTGGAGGGAAGGAGTTGCAGGGGGTGGCTACACCTTC.